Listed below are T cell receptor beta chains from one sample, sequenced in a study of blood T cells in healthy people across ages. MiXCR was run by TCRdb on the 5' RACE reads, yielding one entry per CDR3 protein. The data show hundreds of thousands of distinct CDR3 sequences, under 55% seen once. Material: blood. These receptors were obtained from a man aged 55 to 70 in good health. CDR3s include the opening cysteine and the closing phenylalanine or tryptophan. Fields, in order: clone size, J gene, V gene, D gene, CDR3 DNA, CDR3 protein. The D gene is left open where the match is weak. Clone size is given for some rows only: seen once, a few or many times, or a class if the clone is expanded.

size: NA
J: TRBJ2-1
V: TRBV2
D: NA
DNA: TGTGCCAGCTCCGGAGGGGGGAACTACAATGAGCAGTTCTTC
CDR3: CASSGGGNYNEQFF

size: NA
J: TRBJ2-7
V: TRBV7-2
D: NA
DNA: TGTGCCAGCAGCTTAAGTAGCGCGAACGAGCAGTACTTC
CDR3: CASSLSSANEQYF

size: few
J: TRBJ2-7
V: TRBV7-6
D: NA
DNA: TGTGCCAGCAGCAAAGACGAGGGGGTAACCTACGAGCAGTACTTC
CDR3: CASSKDEGVTYEQYF

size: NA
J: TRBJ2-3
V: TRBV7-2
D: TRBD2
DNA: TGTGCCAGCAGCTTAGAGGAGCGGGGGGCCCCAAGGGCGCAGTATTTT
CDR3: CASSLEERGAPRAQYF

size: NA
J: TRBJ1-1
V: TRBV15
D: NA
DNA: TGTGCCACCAGCAGAGATAGGGGCTCAGCCGGGGACACTGAAGCTTTCTTT
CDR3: CATSRDRGSAGDTEAFF

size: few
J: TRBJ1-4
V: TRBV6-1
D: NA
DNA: TGTGCCAGCAGTATTACAACAACTAATGAAAAACTGTTTTTT
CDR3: CASSITTTNEKLFF

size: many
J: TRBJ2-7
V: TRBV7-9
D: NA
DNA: TGTGCCAGCAGCCCCGGGACCTCCTACGAGCAGTACTTC
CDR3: CASSPGTSYEQYF

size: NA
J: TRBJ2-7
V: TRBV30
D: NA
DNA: TGTGCCTGGAGGCCTTATTCAGGTAACGAGCAGTACTTC
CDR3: CAWRPYSGNEQYF

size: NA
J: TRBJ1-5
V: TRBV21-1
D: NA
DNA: TGTGCCAGCAGTCAGACAGGAACCAATAGCAATCAGCCCCAGCATTTT
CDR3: CASSQTGTNSNQPQHF

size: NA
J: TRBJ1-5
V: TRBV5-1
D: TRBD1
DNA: TGCGCCAGCAGCCCTTGGTACCGACAGGGCGGCAATAGCAATCAGCCCCAGCATTTT
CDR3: CASSPWYRQGGNSNQPQHF

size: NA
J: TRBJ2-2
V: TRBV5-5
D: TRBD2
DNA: TGTGCCAGCATCCAGCCGGGACTAGCGACCACCGGGGAGCTGTTTTTT
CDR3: CASIQPGLATTGELFF

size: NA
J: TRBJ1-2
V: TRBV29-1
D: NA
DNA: TGCAGCGTTCATTCTTTCGGGGAGACCTATGGCTACACCTTC
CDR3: CSVHSFGETYGYTF

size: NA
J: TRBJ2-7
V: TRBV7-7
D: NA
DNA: TGTGCCAGCAGCTTAGACGTAGACTACGAGCAGTACTTC
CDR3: CASSLDVDYEQYF

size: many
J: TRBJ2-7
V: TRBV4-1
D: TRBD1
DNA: TGCGCCAGCAGCCAAGGTCCGGACAGGGTCTACGAGCAGTACTTC
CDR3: CASSQGPDRVYEQYF

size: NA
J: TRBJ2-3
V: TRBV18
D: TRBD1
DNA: TGTGCCAGCTCTCGCTCGACAGGGGGCTCAGATACGCAGTATTTT
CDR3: CASSRSTGGSDTQYF

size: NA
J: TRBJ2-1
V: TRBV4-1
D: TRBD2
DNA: TGCGCCAGCAGCCAAGAAGGGGCGGGGGGGCAGTACAATGAGCAGTTCTTC
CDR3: CASSQEGAGGQYNEQFF

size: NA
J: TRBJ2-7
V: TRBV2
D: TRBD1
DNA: TGTGCCAGCAGTGCGGGGACAGGGGGCTACGGAGAGTCCTACGAGCAGTACTTC
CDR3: CASSAGTGGYGESYEQYF

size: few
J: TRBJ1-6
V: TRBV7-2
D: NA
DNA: TGTGCCAGCAGCTCATATCAAGGTGATTCACCCCTCCACTTT
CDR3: CASSSYQGDSPLHF

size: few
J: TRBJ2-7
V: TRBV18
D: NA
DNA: TGTGCCAGCTCACCTACTGGAGAGAAGAACTCCTACGAGCAGTACTTC
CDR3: CASSPTGEKNSYEQYF

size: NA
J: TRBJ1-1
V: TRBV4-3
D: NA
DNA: TGCGCCAGCAGCCAAGTTCCACCCACTAACACTGAAGCTTTCTTT
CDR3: CASSQVPPTNTEAFF

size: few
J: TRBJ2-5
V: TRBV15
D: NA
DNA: TGTGCCACCAGGGAGACCCGAGGGCGAGAGACCCAGTACTTC
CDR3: CATRETRGRETQYF

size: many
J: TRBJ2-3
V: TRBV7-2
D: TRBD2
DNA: TGTGCCAGCAGCTCCTTAGCGGGTGCCCCAGATACGCAGTATTTT
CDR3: CASSSLAGAPDTQYF

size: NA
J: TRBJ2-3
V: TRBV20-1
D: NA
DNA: TGCAGTGCCCCGGTCTCGGGCCAGCCAGATACGCAGTATTTT
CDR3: CSAPVSGQPDTQYF

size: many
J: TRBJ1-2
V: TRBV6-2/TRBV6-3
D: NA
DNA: TGTGCCAGCAGTCCCCTACAGAGTAACTATGGCTACACCTTC
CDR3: CASSPLQSNYGYTF

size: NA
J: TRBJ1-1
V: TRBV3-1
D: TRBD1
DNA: TGTGCCAGCAGCCGCTCGACAGGGGGAACTGAAGCTTTCTTT
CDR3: CASSRSTGGTEAFF

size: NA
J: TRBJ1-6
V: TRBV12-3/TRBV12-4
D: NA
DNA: TGTGCCAGCAGTCTCCCGGCGGGCCGGGGTAATTCACCCCTCCACTTT
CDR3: CASSLPAGRGNSPLHF

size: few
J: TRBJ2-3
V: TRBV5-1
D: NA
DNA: TGCGCCAGCAGCTTGGATACGGGGGGCACAGATACGCAGTATTTT
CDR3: CASSLDTGGTDTQYF

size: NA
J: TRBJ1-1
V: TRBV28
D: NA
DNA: TGTGCCAGCACTCACCCGCTCCGAGGGGGGGACACTGAAGCTTTCTTT
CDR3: CASTHPLRGGDTEAFF

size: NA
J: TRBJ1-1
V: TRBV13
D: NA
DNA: TGTGCCAGCAGCTTACAGGGACGATACACTGAAGCTTTCTTT
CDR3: CASSLQGRYTEAFF

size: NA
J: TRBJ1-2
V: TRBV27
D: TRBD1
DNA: TGTGCCAGCAGTTGGGGTAGGGGGCATGGCTACACCTTC
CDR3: CASSWGRGHGYTF

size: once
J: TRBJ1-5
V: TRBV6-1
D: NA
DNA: TGTGCCAGCAGTGAAGGGGTTATAGGCAATCAGCCCCAGCATTTT
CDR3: CASSEGVIGNQPQHF

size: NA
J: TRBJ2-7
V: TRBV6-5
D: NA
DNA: TGTGCCAGCAGTTACTCGATCCTCTACGAGCAGTACTTC
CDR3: CASSYSILYEQYF

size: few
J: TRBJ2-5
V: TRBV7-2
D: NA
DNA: TGTGCCAGCAGCCTATACGGGTCAGAGACCCAGTACTTC
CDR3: CASSLYGSETQYF

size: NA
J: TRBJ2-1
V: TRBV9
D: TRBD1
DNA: TGTGCCAGCAGCGGACAGGGGGGCTACAATGAGCAGTTCTTC
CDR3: CASSGQGGYNEQFF

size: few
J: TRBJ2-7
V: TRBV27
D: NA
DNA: TGTGCCAGCAGTCCCCGCAGGGCTCCCGACGAGCAGTACTTC
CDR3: CASSPRRAPDEQYF

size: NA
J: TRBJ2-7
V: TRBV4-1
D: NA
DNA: TGCGCCAGCAGTCTTCAGGGAAACACCTACGAGCAGTACTTC
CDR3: CASSLQGNTYEQYF